These 11 T cell receptor beta chains share one sample of origin, sequenced in a study of T cell responses to AZD1222 COVID-19 vaccine. Only in-frame clones appear in the TCRdb table, and some are missing; sequencing was by immunoSEQ multiplex PCR. Of 50,000 or so clones detected, over 70% appear once; the ten largest clones hold around 15%. The sample consisted of peripheral blood, taken on day 0 of AZD1222 vaccination. These receptors were collected from an adult in good health.

This chain joins TRBV12-3 or TRBV12-4 and TRBJ1-5; D unresolved. The CDR3 extends over 13 amino acids. The V gene lost 3 bases and the J gene lost 1 base, with 4 bases spanning the gap. The CDR3 DNA is TGTGCCAGCAGTTTCGGAAGCAATCAGCCCCAGCATTTT. It yields the protein CASSFGSNQPQHF.

This sequence joins TRBV5-4 and TRBJ2-7, with TRBD2 identical over 14 bases. V shed 0 bases and J 7 bases; nucleotides not matched to a gene: 0. Germline-derived CDR1 and CDR2 are SGHNT and YYREEE (reference sequence). The CDR3 is 14 residues long. The CDR3 DNA follows: TGTGCCAGCAGCTTGGGACTAGCGGGAGGGGAGCAGTACTTC. It yields the protein CASSLGLAGGEQYF.

The rearrangement links TRBV29-1 to TRBJ2-3; D remains unclear. The CDR3 sequence is 13 residues long. The V end was cut by 8 bases, the J end by 1 base, with 13 bases between. Germline CDR1 and CDR2: SQVTM and ANQGSEA. The CDR3 reads CSLRSLGTDTQYF. The CDR3 DNA reads as TGCAGCCTTCGTTCGTTAGGCACAGATACGCAGTATTTT.

This sequence joins TRBV19 and TRBJ2-7, with 10 bases aligning to TRBD2. The V segment lost 4 bases and the J segment 0 bases; nucleotides outside the gene matches: 9. The length of the CDR3 is 17 residues. Germline V gene data show CDR1 as LNHDA and CDR2 as SQIVND (reference sequence). Here the CDR3 reads CASSRRTSGSSSYEQYF. CDR3 in DNA: TGTGCCAGTAGTAGACGGACTAGCGGCTCAAGCTCCTACGAGCAGTACTTC.

The J gene is TRBJ2-7, the V gene TRBV13, with 8 bases fitting TRBD1. CDR1 and CDR2 (germline): PRHDT, FYEKMQ (reference sequence). The V segment lost 5 bases and the J segment 2 bases; nucleotides outside the gene matches: 5. The CDR3 extends over 14 amino acids. CDR3 amino acids: CASSRDRTAYEQYF. The CDR3 coding sequence is TGTGCCAGCAGCCGGGACAGGACCGCCTACGAGCAGTACTTC. Using reference TRBV13 and TRBJ2-7 for the parts outside the CDR3, the full variable domain is AAGVIQSPRHLIKEKRETATLKCYPIPRHDTVYWYQQGPGQDPQFLISFYEKMQSDKGSIPDRFSAQQFSDYHSELNMSSLELGDSALYFCASSRDRTAYEQYFGPGTRLTVT.

The gene calls are TRBV18 and TRBJ2-2; 8 positions match TRBD1. The CDR3 consists of 16 residues. Losses at the gene ends were 3 bases for V and 2 bases for J; bases not matched to a gene: 5. Germline V gene data show CDR1 as KGHSH and CDR2 as LQKENI. CDR3 in amino acids: CASSPAGQANTGELFF. As DNA, the CDR3 is TGTGCCAGCTCACCGGCGGGACAGGCCAACACCGGGGAGCTGTTTTTT.

The V call is TRBV19, the J call TRBJ2-5, with TRBD2 matching over 14 bases. The germline V gene encodes CDR1 LNHDA and CDR2 SQIVND (reference sequence). CDR3 length equals 15 residues. Unmatched junction bases numbered 4, after V lost 6 bases and J lost 4 bases. The CDR3 sequence: CASRKTSGRGETQYF. The CDR3 DNA follows: TGTGCCAGTAGAAAGACTAGCGGGAGGGGAGAGACCCAGTACTTC.

The rearrangement uses TRBV6-2 or TRBV6-3 and TRBJ2-7; D is undetermined. Looked up from germline, CDR1 is MNHEY and CDR2 is SVGEGT. The CDR3 sequence is 13 residues long. V shed 2 bases and J shed 7 bases, with 12 bases lying between them. The CDR3 DNA follows: TGTGCCAGCAGTTACGGTATAGCCCGGGAGCAGTACTTC. Its protein product is CASSYGIAREQYF.

This clone was recorded a few times. The rearrangement uses TRBV30 and TRBJ1-6, with D uncertain. Looked up from germline, CDR1 is GTSNPN and CDR2 is SVGIG (reference sequence). Between the trimmed V and J ends, which lost 2 bases and 7 bases, there was a span of 12 bases. There are 14 residues in the CDR3. The CDR3 DNA reads TGTGCCTGGAGTTTAAGCGGCACAAATTCACCCCTCCACTTT. Its protein is CAWSLSGTNSPLHF.

The gene calls are TRBV27 and TRBJ2-7, with 8 bases identical to TRBD1. V was pared by 4 bases and J by 5 bases, with 13 bases of the junction left unmatched. Germline V lookup: CDR1 MNHEY, CDR2 SMNVEV (reference sequence). This CDR3 contains 16 residues. Written as DNA, the CDR3 is TGTGCCAGCAGTTCAGGACAGGGAGGCTCTTGGAACGAGCAGTACTTC. It encodes CASSSGQGGSWNEQYF.

V and J are TRBV27 and TRBJ2-7; unclear D gene. The germline V gene has CDR1 MNHEY and CDR2 SMNVEV (reference sequence). This CDR3 has 11 residues. V was pared by 6 bases and J by 0 bases, with 3 bases between. The CDR3 region has the DNA TGTGCCAGCAGCACCTCCTACGAGCAGTACTTC. Protein: CASSTSYEQYF.